This TCR beta chain was identified in a study of CD8 T cells in Susac syndrome (dated by TCRdb to 2018 to 2020). Broadly, across the study: Whether CD8+ T cell activation and differentiation in Susac syndrome was antigen driven was tested using repertoire sequencing. What the work shows at the level of the full study, not this receptor alone: The number of individuals in the TCR sequencing and HLA analysis was acknowledged as relatively small.

Peripheral blood CD8+ and CD4+ T cells from healthy donors, Susac syndrome patients and multiple sclerosis patients were profiled using high-throughput TCR beta sequencing. The multiple sclerosis controls were treatment-naive patients whose relapsing-remitting disease, either stable or active, fulfilled the revised McDonald criteria. Bulk CD8+ and CD4+ T cells were purified by magnetic negative isolation, whereas CD8+ TEMRA cells were enriched by FACS. Blood was drawn into EDTA tubes, processed within 24 hours, and PBMCs were isolated by density gradient centrifugation. PBMCs destined for TCR sequencing were cryopreserved in liquid nitrogen and later thawed in a 37 °C water bath. A purity of at least 90% was achieved for sorted or isolated CD4+, CD8+ and CD8+ TEMRA cells. Via the germline V gene (reference sequence), CDR1 is LGHDT and CDR2 YNNKEL. V is shortened by 1 base, J by 10 bases, and the region joining them spans 15 bases. Reading from cysteine to phenylalanine, the CDR3 counts 14 amino acids. Only the CDR3 DNA is retained, 42 bases long and in frame from the first base.

As for this clonotype: Its antigen has not been determined. Per-base quality was not reported, and no clone a single base away is much larger than it.

RNA was extracted using the RNeasy kit, and about 0.45 to 1 ug of the RNA was reverse transcribed with random hexamers. The immunoSEQ multiplex PCR assay, covering 54 Vbeta and 13 Jbeta segments, was used to amplify TCR beta CDR3 regions. To correct PCR amplification bias, a synthetic template baseline was used for both primer optimization and computational correction. In the authors' own workflow: Reads were annotated to V, D and J genes per IMGT and analyzed with immunoSEQ Analyzer, keeping only productive sequences. To calculate clonality, Shannon entropy was normalized by log2 of the number of productive unique sequences and then subtracted from one. For each patient and control, public and private clones were evaluated among the 100 most prevalent clones. Susac-specific clones were defined as absent from healthy and MS cohorts, approximately 1,000 published viral clones and other ImmuneACCESS disease sequences. TCRdb handled the public reads itself, with Q25 trimming in fastp and clone calling in MiXCR, and kept productive beta chains. Here each entry gathers all rows of one CDR3 protein and keeps the most common genes and DNA. The V and J calls shown here were made by TCRdb, not taken from the authors' results. The sample table shows approximately 220,000 distinct CDR3 sequences, and over 90% are seen once. The ten largest clones capture around 0.08% of the sample.

The chain is encoded by TRBV3-1 joined to TRBJ2-3, with a tentative D gene TRBD2 over 5 matching bases. The sample consisted of CD4+ T cells from PBMCs. The sequence derives from a human donor with multiple sclerosis. At the DNA level, the sequence is TGTGCCAGCAGCCAAGGTTCGGCCGCCGGGGCGCAGTATTTT. The translation is CASSQGSAAGAQYF.